This passage covers 26 T cell receptor beta chains from one sample sequenced in a study of CD8 T cells in Susac syndrome. RNA amounts of roughly 0.5 to 1 ug underwent reverse transcription with random hexamers. Each CDR3 protein gets one entry after TCRdb re-called the immunoSEQ multiplex PCR reads with MiXCR. The sample gives 75,000 to 95,000 distinct CDR3 sequences, over 90% of which show up once; roughly 0.44% is in the top ten. Input material: CD8+ T cells from PBMCs. The receptors come from a human donor with Susac syndrome.

V usage is TRBV20-1 and J usage is TRBJ2-5; D not resolved. Trimming left V 0 bases short and J 5 bases short, with 13 bases between. CDR3 size: 14 residues. Germline CDR1 DFQATT, CDR2 SNEGSKA (reference sequence). The CDR3 protein is CSARDLQGLETQYF. For the CDR3, the DNA is TGCAGTGCTAGAGATCTTCAAGGGTTGGAGACCCAGTACTTC.

The chain couples TRBV5-1 to TRBJ2-7; 7 nucleotides line up with TRBD2. CDR1 and CDR2 (germline): SGHRS, YFSETQ. V shed 3 bases, J shed 5 bases, and the junction held 11 bases outside the gene matches. The CDR3 contains 15 residues. CDR3 in DNA: TGCGCCAGCAGCTGGGGAGCGGGATCCGGAGACGAGCAGTACTTC. Translating it yields CASSWGAGSGDEQYF.

The chain is built from TRBV6-1 and TRBJ1-5, with 11 nucleotides matching TRBD1. CDR3 size: 15 residues. The germline V gene encodes CDR1 MNHNS and CDR2 SASEGT. Losses at the gene ends were 3 bases for V and 4 bases for J; bases not matched to a gene: 2. CDR3 loop: CASSEGQGGNQPQHF. CDR3 nucleotide sequence: TGTGCCAGCAGTGAGGGACAGGGGGGGAATCAGCCCCAGCATTTT.

A single count supports this clonotype. The chain recombines TRBV4-1 with TRBJ1-3; D is undetermined. Deletions cut 5 bases from V and 2 bases from J, with 7 bases between. Per the germline V gene, CDR1 is MGHRA and CDR2 is YSYEKL. This CDR3 comprises 13 residues. This CDR3 reads CASSSVPGNTIYF. In DNA, the CDR3 is TGCGCCAGCAGCTCGGTTCCTGGAAACACCATATATTTT.

The chain has TRBV12-3 or TRBV12-4 and TRBJ1-2, with 8 bases that match TRBD1. The V gene end was trimmed by 5 bases and the J gene end by 8 bases; junction bases not matched to a gene: 7. This CDR3 has 13 amino acids. CDR3 in amino acids: CASSVQGAWGYTF. CDR3 DNA: TGTGCCAGCAGTGTCCAGGGGGCTTGGGGCTACACCTTC.

V gene TRBV10-3 combines with J gene TRBJ2-1; 9 bases match TRBD2. Germline V lookup: CDR1 ENHRY, CDR2 SYGVKD. Trimming cost V 8 bases and J 5 bases; bases outside gene matches: 4. This CDR3 has 13 amino acids. The CDR3 here is CAIWVAGDNEQFF. The CDR3 DNA is TGTGCCATCTGGGTAGCGGGGGACAATGAGCAGTTCTTC.

This clonotype was picked up one time. The rearrangement uses TRBV7-2 and TRBJ2-7; 8 nucleotides line up with TRBD2. In germline, CDR1 is SGHTA, CDR2 FQGNSA. The V segment lost 1 base and the J segment 3 bases; nucleotides outside the gene matches: 8. The CDR3 runs 16 residues. The CDR3 reads CASSLEWTSMGYEQYF. In DNA form, the CDR3 reads TGTGCCAGCAGCTTAGAGTGGACTAGCATGGGCTACGAGCAGTACTTC.

The V gene is TRBV27, the J gene TRBJ2-2; the D gene is possibly TRBD2 (5 bases). The V end was cut by 10 bases, the J end by 7 bases, with 10 bases between. Germline values: CDR1 MNHEY, CDR2 SMNVEV (reference sequence). This CDR3 has 11 amino acids. As DNA, the CDR3 is TGTGCCATCCTAGCCGGCGGGGAGCTGTTTTTT. Protein: CAILAGGELFF.

The sample holds one count of this clonotype. The rearrangement uses TRBV6-5 and TRBJ2-5, with 8 bases lining up with TRBD2. Trimming cost V 4 bases and J 1 base; bases outside gene matches: 11. The germline CDR1 and CDR2 sequences are MNHEY and SVGAGI. CDR3 length equals 17 residues. CDR3 DNA sequence: TGTGCCAGCAGTTCCCCTGGGCTAGCGGGTCCCCAAGAGACCCAGTACTTC. As protein: CASSSPGLAGPQETQYF.

The CDR3 bases are TGTGCCAGCAGCCCGGGACAGGGGGCGAGTTACGAGCAGTACTTC. This sequence encodes CASSPGQGASYEQYF. The rearrangement joins TRBV5-4 to TRBJ2-7, with 12 bases matching TRBD1. J gave up 4 bases and V 4 bases, and 6 bases lay outside the gene matches. The CDR3 is 15 amino acids. CDR1 is SGHNT and CDR2 is YYREEE in the germline V gene (reference sequence).

The chain carries TRBV12-3 or TRBV12-4 and TRBJ2-1; TRBD1 might be the D (6 bases). V was trimmed by 7 bases and J by 5 bases, leaving 18 bases between them. This CDR3 contains 15 residues. In nucleotides, the CDR3 is TGTGCCAGCAATACCCAGGGGCTAGACGACAATGAGCAGTTCTTC. Its translation is CASNTQGLDDNEQFF.

This clonotype was detected only once. This chain links TRBV29-1 with TRBJ2-7; D is unresolved. CDR1 and CDR2 from the germline V gene are SQVTM and ANQGSEA. Trimming left V 5 bases short and J 4 bases short, with 12 bases between. The CDR3 is made up of 12 amino acids. CDR3 sequence: CSVSGLHYEQYF. DNA of the CDR3: TGCAGCGTTTCGGGCTTACATTACGAGCAGTACTTC.

The gene calls are TRBV19 and TRBJ1-1; D is undetermined. V was pared by 8 bases and J by 2 bases, with 15 bases between. The CDR3 sequence is 14 residues long. The germline V gene encodes CDR1 LNHDA and CDR2 SQIVND (reference sequence). CDR3 DNA: TGTGCCAGTGCTGACTGGTCGGATAACACTGAAGCTTTCTTT. Translated, it gives CASADWSDNTEAFF.

V usage is TRBV5-6 and J usage is TRBJ2-1; 9 bases map to TRBD1. The CDR3 loop spans 14 amino acids. Germline loops: CDR1 SGHDT, CDR2 YYEEEE. V lost 4 bases to trimming and J lost 10 bases; unmatched junction nucleotides: 9. In nucleotides, the CDR3 is TGTGCCAGCAGCGAGGTAACAGGGGGCAGGGAGCAGTTCTTC. It specifies CASSEVTGGREQFF.

CDR3 sequence: CASRLTVFSYNEQFF. The CDR3 coding sequence is TGTGCCAGCAGACTGACAGTTTTCTCCTACAATGAGCAGTTCTTC. V and J are TRBV12-3 or TRBV12-4 and TRBJ2-1, with TRBD1 as a possible D gene (5 bases). The germline V and J ends were trimmed by 6 bases and 0 bases, with 12 bases remaining between them. The CDR3 is 15 amino acids.

The rearrangement uses TRBV18 and TRBJ2-7; possible D gene TRBD1, 6 bases. With 6 bases removed from V and 1 base from J, the gap between germline ends came to 7 bases. The CDR3 is 12 amino acids. Germline V gene lookup returns CDR1 KGHSH and CDR2 LQKENI. CDR3 nucleotide sequence: TGTGCCAGCTCCGACAGGTCCTACGAGCAGTACTTC. This gives the protein CASSDRSYEQYF.

V is TRBV5-1 and J is TRBJ2-5; D remains unclear. V lost 0 bases, J lost 1 base, and 7 bases lay in between. The CDR3 has 14 residues. Germline V gives CDR1 SGHRS, CDR2 YFSETQ. The CDR3 reads CASSLERAQETQYF. CDR3 DNA: TGCGCCAGCAGCTTGGAACGGGCCCAAGAGACCCAGTACTTC.

This rearrangement joins TRBV6-2 or TRBV6-3 to TRBJ2-1, with unresolved D. Trimming cost V 8 bases and J 0 bases, with 17 bases left between them. The V gene's germline CDR1 is MNHEY and CDR2 SVGEGT. The CDR3 is 16 residues long. The CDR3 here is CASGALPRSSYNEQFF. CDR3 bases: TGTGCCAGCGGAGCCCTTCCGCGGAGCTCCTACAATGAGCAGTTCTTC.

V usage is TRBV3-1 and J usage is TRBJ2-7; no definite D call. The V end lost 4 bases, the J end lost 3 bases, and 16 bases lay between the germline ends. The CDR3 loop spans 15 amino acids. Germline lookup yields CDR1 LGHDT and CDR2 YNNKEL (reference sequence). The CDR3 here is CASSPIQDTNYEQYF. The CDR3 nucleotides read TGTGCCAGCAGCCCAATCCAAGACACAAACTACGAGCAGTACTTC.

Only one count was recorded for this clonotype. The chain employs TRBV27 and TRBJ2-1; no firm D call. The V end lost 6 bases, the J end lost 3 bases, and 15 bases lay between the germline ends. The CDR3 is 15 residues long. Germline values: CDR1 MNHEY, CDR2 SMNVEV (reference sequence). The CDR3 loop is CASSLIPGLYNEQFF. CDR3 nucleotides: TGTGCCAGCAGCCTAATCCCTGGGCTCTACAATGAGCAGTTCTTC.

CDR3 bases: TGTGCCAGCAGTCCGGGACAGGGGTATTCAACTAATGAAAAACTGTTTTTT. It yields the protein CASSPGQGYSTNEKLFF. The rearrangement joins TRBV12-3 or TRBV12-4 to TRBJ1-4; 10 bases align to TRBD1. This CDR3 has 17 amino acids. Germline trimming cut 5 bases from V and 0 bases from J; bases unmatched to any gene: 6.

This clonotype was seen a single time. This chain uses TRBV6-1 with TRBJ2-1, with 8 bases lining up with TRBD2. Germline V CDR1 and CDR2: MNHNS, SASEGT. This CDR3 has 16 amino acids. V was pared by 3 bases and J by 3 bases, with 7 bases of the junction left unmatched. CDR3 residues: CASSDGLAGRYNEQFF. The CDR3 DNA reads TGTGCCAGCAGTGATGGGTTAGCGGGACGCTACAATGAGCAGTTCTTC.

The chain has TRBV4-3 and TRBJ2-2, with TRBD1 identical over 7 bases. J was trimmed by 0 bases and V by 0 bases; bases with no gene match: 1. Germline V gives CDR1 LGHNA, CDR2 YSLEER. The CDR3 loop spans 16 amino acids. The CDR3 DNA is TGCGCCAGCAGCCAAGACGGACAGGCGAACACCGGGGAGCTGTTTTTT. As protein: CASSQDGQANTGELFF.

This chain connects TRBV19 to TRBJ1-2, with TRBD1 matching 8 bases. The CDR3 runs to 13 residues. The V gene's germline CDR1 is LNHDA and CDR2 SQIVND (reference sequence). Trimming at V came to 5 bases and at J to 8 bases, leaving 7 bases not matched to a gene. The CDR3 DNA sequence: TGTGCCAGTAGTCCCAGGGGGCGATCGGGCTACACCTTC. Translated, it gives CASSPRGRSGYTF. The complete variable domain, with remaining parts taken from reference TRBV19 and TRBJ1-2, reads DGGITQSPKYLFRKEGQNVTLSCEQNLNHDAMYWYRQDPGQGLRLIYYSQIVNDFQKGDIAEGYSVSREKKESFPLTVTSAQKNPTAFYLCASSPRGRSGYTFGSGTRLTVV.

The chain employs TRBV6-5 and TRBJ2-2; D is perhaps TRBD1 (6 bases). Trimming pared 0 bases from V and 1 base from J, leaving 12 bases between. From germline, CDR1 is MNHEY and CDR2 SVGAGI. This CDR3 comprises 17 residues. CDR3: CASSYSAGVLNTGELFF. CDR3 nucleotides: TGTGCCAGCAGTTACTCCGCAGGGGTTCTGAACACCGGGGAGCTGTTTTTT.

The CDR3 reads CASSLDPGEQYF. The CDR3 DNA is TGTGCCAGCAGTTTAGATCCGGGTGAGCAGTACTTC. The gene calls are TRBV12-3 or TRBV12-4 and TRBJ2-7, with no clear D. The length of the CDR3 is 12 residues. V dropped 1 base and J dropped 7 bases, with 8 bases sitting between them.